This TCR beta chain originates from a study of shared clonotypes between healthy human individuals. Study-wide context: CD4 naive and CD4 memory each took three plates per donor, while CD8 naive took two and CD8 memory one. Overall study results and limits: A limitation of the genetic and exposure-history diversity represented arose from few donors.

Sequencing used immunoSEQ multiplex PCR; TCRdb keeps in-frame clones, though not all of them. The sample includes around 1 million clones, roughly 72% of them seen just once. Trimming took 6 bases from V and 4 from J; bases not matched to a gene: 8. The CDR3 covers 14 residues. CDR1 and CDR2 (germline): ENHRY, SYGVKD. On this clone itself: Antigen: not known.

This clonotype was obtained from a man in his late teens or twenties in good health. This chain connects TRBV10-3 to TRBJ1-2, with 7 bases that match TRBD1. Sequenced material: memory CD4+ T cells sorted from blood. This sample's subset: CD45RA-negative fraction. CDR3 protein: CAISAQGVGYGYTF. DNA for the CDR3: TGTGCCATCAGCGCCCAGGGGGTCGGCTATGGCTACACCTTC.